The 4 T cell receptor beta chains listed next were all sequenced from one sample in a study of CD8 T cells in ankylosing spondylitis (dated 2017 in TCRdb). Preparation of the library involved 5' RACE. Instrument used: Illumina HiSeq 2500. Clones were called with MiXCR by TCRdb after fastp trimmed the public reads at Q25, and only in-frame beta chains were retained. Here each entry gathers all rows of one CDR3 protein and keeps the most common genes and DNA. The sample data list some 140,000 distinct CDR3 sequences, and approximately 9.2% of these were observed just once. Of the sample, approximately 6.8% falls within the top ten clones. Sequencing used synovial fluid, either unsorted or a sorted T cell fraction (not recorded which). Every receptor here comes from a male donor with ankylosing spondylitis.

The CDR3 sequence: CASSYSIGGRDGGELFF. The CDR3, as DNA: TGTGCCAGCAGTTACTCGATCGGCGGGAGGGATGGCGGGGAGCTGTTTTTT. The chain has TRBV6-2 or TRBV6-3 and TRBJ2-2; TRBD2 agrees at 9 bases. V shed 0 bases, J shed 7 bases, and the junction held 9 bases outside the gene matches. This CDR3 comprises 17 residues. Germline lookup yields CDR1 MNHEY and CDR2 SVGEGT.

This clonotype was observed at least ten times. The chain uses TRBV7-9 and TRBJ2-3; D might be TRBD2 (6 bases). The length of the CDR3 is 13 residues. The V end was cut by 5 bases, the J end by 8 bases, with 14 bases between. CDR1 is SEHNR, CDR2 FQNEAQ, per germline (reference sequence). The CDR3 loop is CASSLDPGGTQYF. In DNA, the CDR3 is TGTGCCAGCAGCCTCGACCCCGGGGGTACGCAGTATTTT.

In the case of this clonotype: This could be a read error, since a much larger clone is one nucleotide away. The chain carries TRBV3-1 and TRBJ2-7, with TRBD1 matching 8 bases. Germline values: CDR1 LGHDT, CDR2 YNNKEL (reference sequence). There are 13 residues in the CDR3. CDR3 protein: CASSLTGVYEQCF. DNA for the CDR3: TGTGCCAGCAGCCTGACAGGGGTCTACGAGCAGTGCTTC.

V is TRBV3-1 and J is TRBJ2-1; TRBD2 matches at 7 bases. The CDR3 consists of 16 residues. The J segment lost 0 bases and the V segment lost 4 bases, leaving 6 bases of the junction unmatched. Per the germline V gene, CDR1 is LGHDT and CDR2 is YNNKEL (reference sequence). CDR3 sequence reads: CASSLNLAGSYNEQFF. Written as DNA, the CDR3 is TGTGCCAGCAGCCTAAACTTAGCGGGCTCCTACAATGAGCAGTTCTTC.